Sequencing of this TCR beta chain was carried out in a study of T cells after yellow fever vaccination. This clonotype showed up many times. What it recognizes is unknown. The V gene's germline CDR1 is LGHNA and CDR2 YSLEER. Trimming removed 0 bases from V and 3 bases from J; junction bases left unmatched: 11. The CDR3 is 18 amino acids. TCRdb reprocessed the 5' RACE reads with MiXCR, giving one entry per CDR3 protein. The sample lists roughly 120,000 distinct CDR3 sequences, around 8.6% occurring once. Overall study results and limits: The secondary T-cell response peaked on day 5, not day 15, but was weaker. A large majority of primary-vaccination clones showed up again after the booster (around 96% CD4, around 90% CD8).

J is TRBJ2-3 and V is TRBV4-3, with 8 bases fitting TRBD2. The sequence was obtained from a man in his thirties or forties who received the YFV17D yellow fever vaccine. The sequencing here drew on CD8+ T cells sorted from PBMCs, taken 45 days after the yellow fever booster vaccination. CDR3 nucleotide sequence: TGCGCCAGCAGCCAAGAACGCAGAGCGGGAGTGTGGACAGATACGCAGTATTTT. Translation gives CASSQERRAGVWTDTQYF.